These 9 T cell receptor beta chains share one sample of origin, sequenced in a study of T cell repertoires in cytomegalovirus infection. The antigens for these receptors are not known. MiXCR, applied by TCRdb to the reads, yields one record per CDR3 protein. The data show 300,000 or so distinct CDR3 sequences, approximately 25% seen once. The sample consisted of cultured PBMCs, taken from culture after CMV antigen stimulation. All receptors derive from a human donor in good health (CMV status not recorded). Some clones in this sample may be carry-over from other donors' samples.

This clonotype was found a few times. The CDR3 loop reads CASSPPPAANPRTDTQYF. The CDR3 coding sequence is TGTGCCAGCAGCCCCCCCCCCGCGGCTAACCCCCGCACAGATACGCAGTATTTT. The V gene is TRBV11-2, the J gene TRBJ2-3, with D unclear. This CDR3 contains 18 residues. Trimming removed 5 bases at V and 1 base at J, with 22 bases between. Looked up from germline, CDR1 is SGHAT and CDR2 is FQNNGV.

The chain links TRBV10-1 to TRBJ1-1; a possible D gene is TRBD1 (5 bases). V was shortened by 6 bases and J by 1 base, with 9 bases between the two germline ends. There are 13 residues in the CDR3. Per germline, CDR1 WNHNN and CDR2 SYGVQD (reference sequence). CDR3 nucleotide sequence: TGCGCCAGCAGACTGACAGCGAACACTGAAGCTTTCTTT. It codes for CASRLTANTEAFF.

This clonotype has a handful of counts. This chain connects TRBV30 to TRBJ2-5; the D call may be TRBD1 or TRBD2 (5 bases each). Germline CDR1 and CDR2: GTSNPN and SVGIG (reference sequence). The germline V and J ends were trimmed by 1 base and 1 base, with 7 bases remaining between them. The CDR3 extends over 13 amino acids. CDR3 amino acids: CAWSGGAQETQYF. DNA of the CDR3: TGTGCCTGGAGTGGAGGGGCCCAAGAGACCCAGTACTTC.

J is TRBJ2-1 and V is TRBV20-1; 9 nucleotides agree with TRBD2. Germline loops: CDR1 DFQATT, CDR2 SNEGSKA (reference sequence). J lost 9 bases, V lost 6 bases, and 9 bases had no gene match. This CDR3 comprises 13 residues. The CDR3 is CSALRTSEGEQFF. The CDR3 DNA sequence: TGCAGTGCCCTCCGGACTAGCGAGGGTGAGCAGTTCTTC.

V usage is TRBV28 and J usage is TRBJ2-5; TRBD1 matches 9 bases. This CDR3 is 16 amino acids long. The V gene's germline CDR1 is MDHEN and CDR2 SYDVKM. Germline trimming cut 1 base from V and 7 bases from J; bases unmatched to any gene: 10. CDR3 sequence reads: CASSLSDRGFGGTQYF. CDR3 in DNA: TGTGCCAGCAGTTTATCTGACAGGGGGTTCGGGGGGACCCAGTACTTC.

In this sample, this clonotype turned up a few times. This chain links TRBV7-8 with TRBJ1-5; unclear D gene. The V end was cut by 5 bases, the J end by 1 base, with 15 bases between. CDR3 length: 16 amino acids. In germline, CDR1 is SGHVS, CDR2 FQNEAQ. CDR3 region: CASSRIQDWSNQPQHF. As DNA, the CDR3 is TGTGCCAGCAGCCGGATTCAGGACTGGAGCAATCAGCCCCAGCATTTT.

This clonotype was found many times. V is TRBV7-2 and J is TRBJ2-3, with D perhaps TRBD2 (6 bases). The V and J ends lost 4 bases and 2 bases respectively, with 10 bases between them. The germline gives CDR1 SGHTA, CDR2 FQGNSA. The CDR3 sequence is 14 residues long. The CDR3 DNA follows: TGTGCCAGCAGCTCGGGACTCTTCACAGATACGCAGTATTTT. Its translation is CASSSGLFTDTQYF.

CDR3 sequence reads: CASSRTPHFAADTQYF. The CDR3, as DNA: TGTGCCAGCAGCCGAACCCCCCATTTTGCGGCAGATACGCAGTATTTT. The chain links TRBV27 to TRBJ2-3; D not certain. The CDR3 spans 16 residues. CDR1 is MNHEY, CDR2 SMNVEV, per germline (reference sequence). The germline V and J ends were trimmed by 6 bases and 4 bases, with 20 bases remaining between them.

The rearrangement uses TRBV6-1 and TRBJ2-3; 7 nucleotides match TRBD2. This CDR3 spans 13 amino acids. Trimming cost V 10 bases and J 4 bases; bases outside gene matches: 8. The V gene's germline CDR1 is MNHNS and CDR2 SASEGT. In nucleotides, the CDR3 is TGTGCCATTCTAGGGAGGGAGGCAGATACGCAGTATTTT. Translated: CAILGREADTQYF.